A selection of T cell receptor beta chains follows, all from one sample in a study of blood T cell repertoires in COVID-19. Profiled with immunoSEQ multiplex PCR; TCRdb holds only in-frame clones, not every one. The sample includes about 68,000 clones, roughly nine tenths of them seen just once. Sequences were obtained from peripheral blood. These receptors all come from a man aged 45-65 years with active COVID-19. Both conserved end residues are trimmed from each CDR3. Each record gives: J gene, V gene, CDR3 protein.

J: TRBJ2-3
V: TRBV3-1/TRBV3-2
CDR3: ASSPPRTGAPDTQY

J: TRBJ1-2
V: TRBV28
CDR3: ASSQTGRAYGYT

J: TRBJ2-1
V: TRBV20-1
CDR3: SALVVYEQF

J: TRBJ1-4
V: TRBV4-2
CDR3: ASSPIIATANEKLF

J: TRBJ2-4
V: TRBV2
CDR3: ASGGLAGRAKNIQY

J: TRBJ2-1
V: TRBV15
CDR3: ATSSKTSTDRVFDEQF

J: TRBJ2-2
V: TRBV27
CDR3: ASSSLDLTGELF

J: TRBJ2-5
V: TRBV4-3
CDR3: ASSPSRRMETQY

J: TRBJ2-2
V: TRBV6-6
CDR3: ASSLGGGDTGELF

J: TRBJ1-4
V: TRBV6-5
CDR3: ASSSTWTNEKLF

J: TRBJ1-1
V: TRBV5-1
CDR3: ASSLGDRENTEAF

J: TRBJ2-5
V: TRBV11-3
CDR3: ASSPGQGALETQY

J: TRBJ2-2
V: TRBV6-1
CDR3: ASSEVAGTGELF

J: TRBJ1-2
V: TRBV23-1
CDR3: APQGTGREVGYT

J: TRBJ1-2
V: TRBV20-1
CDR3: SAEVGGYT

J: TRBJ2-3
V: TRBV7-2
CDR3: ASSLFGTSMADTQY

J: TRBJ2-7
V: TRBV21-1
CDR3: ATEQGAEEQY

J: TRBJ1-2
V: TRBV6-5
CDR3: ATTGVLGGYT

J: TRBJ1-1
V: TRBV5-4
CDR3: ASRPPGHAEAF

J: TRBJ2-7
V: TRBV7-9
CDR3: ASSYDIPSSYEQY

J: TRBJ1-6
V: TRBV7-3
CDR3: ASSPENRGNSPLH

J: TRBJ1-2
V: TRBV7-9
CDR3: ASSLGQGAPGYT

J: TRBJ1-2
V: TRBV30
CDR3: AWSVSGVGYGYT

J: TRBJ2-2
V: TRBV7-3
CDR3: ASSLRQGSSTGELF

J: TRBJ1-1
V: TRBV3-1/TRBV3-2
CDR3: ASSPLPGQGKNTEAF

J: TRBJ1-4
V: TRBV18
CDR3: ASSPGAGKLF

J: TRBJ2-3
V: TRBV14
CDR3: ASSQDQRGPSPQY

J: TRBJ1-1
V: TRBV18
CDR3: ASSMDRGLSEAF

J: TRBJ2-3
V: TRBV12-3/TRBV12-4
CDR3: ATNPEGTDTQY

J: TRBJ2-3
V: TRBV6-5
CDR3: ASLRERGRSDTQY

J: TRBJ1-5
V: TRBV2
CDR3: ASNLRVFGNQPQH

J: TRBJ2-6
V: TRBV7-9
CDR3: ASSERGSSGANVLT

J: TRBJ2-1
V: TRBV3-1/TRBV3-2
CDR3: ASSPSGAGEQF

J: TRBJ2-1
V: TRBV29-1
CDR3: SVQQLSSYNEQF

J: TRBJ2-5
V: TRBV13
CDR3: ASSLKRRGPGGETQY

J: TRBJ2-2
V: TRBV15
CDR3: ATSRVTGELF

J: TRBJ2-7
V: TRBV3-1/TRBV3-2
CDR3: ASSQGGYEQY

J: TRBJ2-2
V: TRBV19
CDR3: ASSFGTANTGELF

J: TRBJ2-1
V: TRBV7-9
CDR3: ASSREGARNEQF

J: TRBJ1-1
V: TRBV5-1
CDR3: ASSSGQGNTEAF

J: TRBJ1-3
V: TRBV7-2
CDR3: ASSLRGPSGNTIY

J: TRBJ1-2
V: TRBV19
CDR3: ASRGTGGYT

J: TRBJ1-4
V: TRBV19
CDR3: ASRRQRGGEKLF

J: TRBJ2-5
V: TRBV18
CDR3: ASFLREETQY

J: TRBJ2-2
V: TRBV19
CDR3: ASSRATANSNTGELF

J: TRBJ1-6
V: TRBV5-5
CDR3: ASSGRGGANNSPLH

J: TRBJ1-1
V: TRBV5-5
CDR3: ASSSRQGLLNTEAF

J: TRBJ2-5
V: TRBV5-1
CDR3: ASSTEGRGYGETQY

J: TRBJ1-3
V: TRBV5-1
CDR3: ASSTGTPNSGNTIY

J: TRBJ2-7
V: TRBV14
CDR3: ASSPLYDRANEQY